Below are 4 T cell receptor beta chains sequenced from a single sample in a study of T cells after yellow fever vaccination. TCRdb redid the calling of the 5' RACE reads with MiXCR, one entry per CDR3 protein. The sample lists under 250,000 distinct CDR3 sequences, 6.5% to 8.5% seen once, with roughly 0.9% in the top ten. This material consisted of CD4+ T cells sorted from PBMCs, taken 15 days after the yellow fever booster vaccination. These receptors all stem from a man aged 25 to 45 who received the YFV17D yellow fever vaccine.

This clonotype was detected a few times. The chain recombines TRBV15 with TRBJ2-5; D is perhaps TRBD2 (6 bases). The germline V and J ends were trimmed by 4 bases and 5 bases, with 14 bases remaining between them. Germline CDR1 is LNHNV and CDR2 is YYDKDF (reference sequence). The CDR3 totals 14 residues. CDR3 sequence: CATSTGTEGETQYF. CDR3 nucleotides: TGTGCCACCAGCACCGGGACGGAGGGGGAGACCCAGTACTTC. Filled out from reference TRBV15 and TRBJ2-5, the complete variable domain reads DAMVIQNPRYQVTQFGKPVTLSCSQTLNHNVMYWYQQKSSQAPKLLFHYYDKDFNNEADTPDNFQSRRPNTSFCFLDIRSPGLGDTAMYLCATSTGTEGETQYFGPGTRLLVL.

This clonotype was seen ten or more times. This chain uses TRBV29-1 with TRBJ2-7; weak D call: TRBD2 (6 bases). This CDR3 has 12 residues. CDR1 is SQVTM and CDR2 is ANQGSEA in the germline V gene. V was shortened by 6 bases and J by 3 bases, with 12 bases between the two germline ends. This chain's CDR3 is CSVFSGVYEQYF. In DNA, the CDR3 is TGCAGCGTATTTAGCGGAGTCTACGAGCAGTACTTC.

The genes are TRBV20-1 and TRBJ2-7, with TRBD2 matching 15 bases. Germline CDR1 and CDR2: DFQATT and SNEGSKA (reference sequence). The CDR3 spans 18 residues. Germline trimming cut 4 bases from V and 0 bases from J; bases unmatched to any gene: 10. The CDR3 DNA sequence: TGCAGTGCTATTCCCTGGACTAGCGGGAGGGCTAACTCCTACGAGCAGTACTTC. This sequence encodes CSAIPWTSGRANSYEQYF.

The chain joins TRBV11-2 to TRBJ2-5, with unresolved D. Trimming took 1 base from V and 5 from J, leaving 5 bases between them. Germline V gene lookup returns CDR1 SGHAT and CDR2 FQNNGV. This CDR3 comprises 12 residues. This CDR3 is CASSLGVETQYF. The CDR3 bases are TGTGCCAGCAGCTTAGGCGTGGAGACCCAGTACTTC.